This section outlines one TCR beta chain sequence together with its context. In the original analysis: Researchers report that nucleated cell counts were estimated from reference gene primer amplification. Generated by immunoSEQ multiplex PCR, the TCRdb table keeps only in-frame clones and is missing some. V and J calls and clone size follow that table, whereas D and trimming were derived from the DNA. The repertoire has approximately 260,000 clones, roughly three quarters of them found once; the top ten carry around 3.6%. The data originate from a study of blood T cell repertoires in COVID-19. About the study: Material from acute and convalescent COVID-19 was sourced from the United States, Italy and Spain. The analysed material was cDNA or gDNA that came from T cells, B-cell-depleted T cells, or PBMCs.

Germline trimming cut 2 bases from V and 5 bases from J; bases unmatched to any gene: 5. The CDR3 sequence is 14 residues long. Per germline, CDR1 SGHDT and CDR2 YYEEEE. The rearrangement joins TRBV5-6 to TRBJ2-7, with TRBD2 matching over 9 bases. The sequence derives from a woman in her forties with active or convalescent COVID-19. The source material was peripheral blood. The CDR3 region is CASSFSGGIHEQYF. The CDR3 DNA is TGTGCCAGCAGCTTTAGCGGGGGTATCCACGAGCAGTACTTC.